This T cell receptor (beta chain) was sequenced for a study of cytomegalovirus exposure and HLA in healthy donors. At the level of the study: Earlier findings included roughly 120 million unique TCR beta sequences obtained from 150 million to 200 million T cells.

The germline V gene encodes CDR1 MNHNS and CDR2 SASEGT. V was pared by 9 bases and J by 12 bases, with 14 bases of the junction left unmatched. This CDR3 comprises 13 residues. PCR involved 60 Vbeta and 13 Jbeta primers. Assay: immunoSEQ multiplex PCR; the TCRdb copy retains only in-frame clones and omits some. The sample table sets out tens of thousands of clones. The chain couples TRBV6-1 to TRBJ2-1; 7 nucleotides line up with TRBD2. Material for sequencing was PBMCs. The source of this sequence is a woman in her fifties or sixties in good health and CMV-seronegative. The CDR3 DNA is TGTGCCAGTTCAGCGGGGCAACCTCTGATGCAGTTCTTC. Translating it yields CASSAGQPLMQFF.